The 9 T cell receptor beta chains given below trace back to one sample, sequenced in a study of vaccination and CD4 T cells after COVID-19. No antigen has been assigned to these receptors. Treatment here: roughly 10-day PBMC culture with coronavirus spike peptide pools or control peptides (ViraFEST assay). Cultured CD4+ T-cell DNA underwent Oncomine TCR Beta short-read sequencing. TCRdb re-called the PCR reads through MiXCR, storing one row per CDR3 protein. The table has fewer than 20,000 distinct CDR3 sequences, roughly 54% seen once. Sequences were obtained from CD4+ T cells from blood, cultured in vitro. Receptors were obtained from a human donor who had recovered from COVID-19.

Only a few counts were recorded for this clonotype. The chain couples TRBV11-3 to TRBJ2-5; no clear D. The V gene lost 1 base and the J gene lost 4 bases, with 7 bases spanning the gap. The CDR3 runs to 13 residues. CDR1 SGHNT and CDR2 YENEEA come from the germline V gene. The CDR3, as DNA: TGTGCCAGCAGCTTAGGGCCGGGAGAGACCCAGTACTTC. Its protein is CASSLGPGETQYF. The full variable domain, in which reference TRBV11-3 and TRBJ2-5 provide the parts outside the CDR3, is EAGVVQSPRYKIIEKKQPVAFWCNPISGHNTLYWYLQNLGQGPELLIRYENEEAVDDSQLPKDRFSAERLKGVDSTLKIQPAELGDSAVYLCASSLGPGETQYFGPGTRLLVL.

V gene TRBV19 combines with J gene TRBJ1-5; no definite D call. The CDR3 has 15 residues. Trimming left V 7 bases short and J 0 bases short, with 13 bases between. Germline lookup yields CDR1 LNHDA and CDR2 SQIVND (reference sequence). CDR3 in DNA: TGTGCCAGTAAGACGGTAGGAGATAGCAATCAGCCCCAGCATTTT. Its translation: CASKTVGDSNQPQHF.

V gene TRBV27 combines with J gene TRBJ1-3; 10 nucleotides agree with TRBD1. J lost 2 bases, V lost 6 bases, and 1 base had no gene match. The germline gives CDR1 MNHEY, CDR2 SMNVEV (reference sequence). There are 14 residues in the CDR3. CDR3: CASRTGGTGNTIYF. The DNA of the CDR3 is TGTGCCAGCAGGACAGGGGGCACTGGAAACACCATATATTTT.

V gene TRBV27 combines with J gene TRBJ1-6; a possible D gene is TRBD1 (5 bases). V lost 4 bases to trimming and J lost 0 bases, with 7 bases between them. The CDR3 sequence is 15 residues long. Germline V gene lookup returns CDR1 MNHEY and CDR2 SMNVEV (reference sequence). Here the CDR3 reads CASSYRSSYNSPLHF. DNA for the CDR3: TGTGCCAGCAGTTACAGGAGCTCCTATAATTCACCCCTCCACTTT.

This clonotype showed up just a few times. In nucleotides, the CDR3 is TGTGCCAGCCTCCGGTGGCGGACCTCCTACAATGAGCAGTTCTTC. This sequence encodes CASLRWRTSYNEQFF. The chain combines TRBV12-3 or TRBV12-4 with TRBJ2-1; no clear D gene. The CDR3 contains 15 residues. V lost 8 bases, J lost 0 bases, and 14 bases lay in between.

V gene TRBV2 combines with J gene TRBJ1-6; 7 positions match TRBD1. The CDR3 covers 15 residues. Trimming removed 6 bases from V and 6 bases from J; junction bases left unmatched: 8. Germline V CDR1 and CDR2: SNHLY, FYNNEI. CDR3 nucleotides: TGTGCCAGCAGAGCAAACAGGGGATCTAATTCACCCCTCCACTTT. Translated: CASRANRGSNSPLHF.

The genes are TRBV6-1 and TRBJ1-1; D might be TRBD1 (5 bases). Germline V gene lookup returns CDR1 MNHNS and CDR2 SASEGT. The CDR3 totals 14 residues. V was clipped by 6 bases and J by 0 bases, with 11 bases between them. The DNA of the CDR3 is TGTGCCAGCAGGAAGGACATTCTGAACACTGAAGCTTTCTTT. Translating gives CASRKDILNTEAFF.

The chain combines TRBV30 with TRBJ2-7; 10 bases fit TRBD1. The CDR3 length is 15 residues. With V trimmed by 8 bases and J by 3 bases, 13 bases remained unmatched. CDR1 is GTSNPN, CDR2 SVGIG, per germline (reference sequence). This chain's CDR3 is CAGLIRDRGLYEQYF. CDR3 in DNA: TGTGCCGGGTTAATCCGGGACAGGGGCCTCTACGAGCAGTACTTC.

This rearrangement joins TRBV10-3 to TRBJ2-7; TRBD2 is a possible D gene (5 bases). This CDR3 spans 14 amino acids. The V end was cut by 4 bases, the J end by 0 bases, with 10 bases between. CDR1 and CDR2 from the germline V gene are ENHRY and SYGVKD. The CDR3 loop reads CAISVLGSSYEQYF. The CDR3 DNA sequence: TGTGCCATCAGTGTACTAGGGAGCTCCTACGAGCAGTACTTC.